This T cell receptor beta chain was retrieved from a study of blood T cell repertoires in COVID-19. Study background: Acute and convalescent COVID-19 specimens originated in the United States, Italy and Spain. From T cells, B-cell-depleted T cells, or PBMCs came the material, which was cDNA or gDNA.

In the original analysis: Amplification of reference gene primers provided the estimated nucleated cell counts. Sequencing was performed with immunoSEQ multiplex PCR; in TCRdb, only in-frame clones are kept and a portion is missing. That table is the source of V, J and clone size, and D and trimming were worked out from the DNA. This repertoire shows 130,000 to 150,000 clones, approximately 81% found once; its top ten account for approximately 2.5%. Germline CDR1 and CDR2: LGHNA and YNFKEQ. The V and J ends lost 1 base and 0 bases respectively, with 13 bases between them. This CDR3 has 18 amino acids.

Sequencing was performed on peripheral blood. The clonotype originates from a human donor with acute or convalescent COVID-19. The donor label of this sample is uncertain. The chain is built from TRBV4-2 and TRBJ2-6; D possibly corresponds to TRBD2 (6 bases). The CDR3 DNA follows: TGTGCCAGCAGCCAAGTCGCGGGACTGCTCTCTGGGGCCAACGTCCTGACTTTC. This translates into CASSQVAGLLSGANVLTF.